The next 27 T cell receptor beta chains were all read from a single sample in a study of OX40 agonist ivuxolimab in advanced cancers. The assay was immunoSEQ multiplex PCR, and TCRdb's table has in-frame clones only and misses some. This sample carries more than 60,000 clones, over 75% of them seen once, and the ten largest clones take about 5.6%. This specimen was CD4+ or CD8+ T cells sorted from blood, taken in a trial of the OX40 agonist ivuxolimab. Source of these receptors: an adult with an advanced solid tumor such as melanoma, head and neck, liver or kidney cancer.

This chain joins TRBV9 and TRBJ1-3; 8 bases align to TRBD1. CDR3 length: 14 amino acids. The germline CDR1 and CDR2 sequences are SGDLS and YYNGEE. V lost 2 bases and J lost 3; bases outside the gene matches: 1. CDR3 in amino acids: CASSVGTGGNTIYF. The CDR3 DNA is TGTGCCAGCAGCGTCGGGACAGGTGGAAACACCATATATTTT.

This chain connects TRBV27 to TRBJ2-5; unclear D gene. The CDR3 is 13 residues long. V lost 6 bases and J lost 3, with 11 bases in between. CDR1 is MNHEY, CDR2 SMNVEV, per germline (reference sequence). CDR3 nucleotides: TGTGCCAGCAGGGCCTATGGGAAAGAGACCCAGTACTTC. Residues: CASRAYGKETQYF.

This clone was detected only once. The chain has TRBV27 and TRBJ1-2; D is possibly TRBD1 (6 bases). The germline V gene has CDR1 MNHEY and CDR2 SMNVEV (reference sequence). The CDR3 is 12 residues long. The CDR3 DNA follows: TGTGCAACTCAGGGGCAGGGCTTTGGCTACACCTTC. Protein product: CATQGQGFGYTF.

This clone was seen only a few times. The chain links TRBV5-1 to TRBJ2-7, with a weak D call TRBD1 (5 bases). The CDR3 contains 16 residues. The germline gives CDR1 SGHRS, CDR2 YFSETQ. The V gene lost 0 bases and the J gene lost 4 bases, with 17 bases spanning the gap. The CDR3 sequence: CASSLEASRTYYEQYF. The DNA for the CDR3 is TGCGCCAGCAGCTTGGAAGCGTCTAGGACATATTACGAGCAGTACTTC.

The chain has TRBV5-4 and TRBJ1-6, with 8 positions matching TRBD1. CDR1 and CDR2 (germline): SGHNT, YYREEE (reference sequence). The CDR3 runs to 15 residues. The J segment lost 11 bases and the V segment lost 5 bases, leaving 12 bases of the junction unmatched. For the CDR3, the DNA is TGTGCCAGCAGTTATCCCGGACAGGGACTGACACCCCTCCACTTT. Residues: CASSYPGQGLTPLHF.

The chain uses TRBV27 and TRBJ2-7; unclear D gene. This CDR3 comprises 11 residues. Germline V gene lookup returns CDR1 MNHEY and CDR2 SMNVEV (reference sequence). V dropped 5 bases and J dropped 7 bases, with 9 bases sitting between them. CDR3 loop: CASSGLGEQYF. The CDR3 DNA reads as TGTGCCAGCAGTGGTTTGGGGGAGCAGTACTTC.

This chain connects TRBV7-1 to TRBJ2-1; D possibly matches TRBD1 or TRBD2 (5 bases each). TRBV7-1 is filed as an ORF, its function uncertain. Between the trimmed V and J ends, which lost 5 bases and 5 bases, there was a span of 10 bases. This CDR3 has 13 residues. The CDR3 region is CASSPRGNNEQFF. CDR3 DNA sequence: TGTGCCAGCAGCCCCCGGGGCAACAATGAGCAGTTCTTC.

For the CDR3, the DNA is TGTGCCAGCAGTTCGGGACAGGCCGTCTATGGCTACACCTTC. This translates into CASSSGQAVYGYTF. The V and J genes are TRBV28 and TRBJ1-2; TRBD1 matches 8 bases. The J segment lost 4 bases and the V segment lost 4 bases, leaving 5 bases of the junction unmatched. Germline V gene sequence: CDR1 MDHEN, CDR2 SYDVKM. This CDR3 region has 14 residues.

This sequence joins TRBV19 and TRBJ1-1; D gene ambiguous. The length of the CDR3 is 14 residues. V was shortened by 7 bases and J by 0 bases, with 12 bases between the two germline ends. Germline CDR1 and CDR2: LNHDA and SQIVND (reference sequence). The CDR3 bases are TGTGCCAGTAATGATAAGCCCATGAACACTGAAGCTTTCTTT. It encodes CASNDKPMNTEAFF.

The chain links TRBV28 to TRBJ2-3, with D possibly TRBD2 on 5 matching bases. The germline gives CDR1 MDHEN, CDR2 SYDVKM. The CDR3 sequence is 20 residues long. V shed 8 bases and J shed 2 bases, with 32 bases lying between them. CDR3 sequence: CASASPWPTRLLRDTDTQYF. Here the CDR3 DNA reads TGTGCCAGCGCCTCCCCCTGGCCCACGAGACTACTCCGAGACACAGATACGCAGTATTTT.

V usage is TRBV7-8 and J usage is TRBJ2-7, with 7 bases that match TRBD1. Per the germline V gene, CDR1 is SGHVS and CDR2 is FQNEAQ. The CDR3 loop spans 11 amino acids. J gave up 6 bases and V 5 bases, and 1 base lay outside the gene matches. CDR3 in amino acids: CASSPGGEQYF. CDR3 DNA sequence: TGTGCCAGCAGCCCAGGGGGCGAGCAGTACTTC.

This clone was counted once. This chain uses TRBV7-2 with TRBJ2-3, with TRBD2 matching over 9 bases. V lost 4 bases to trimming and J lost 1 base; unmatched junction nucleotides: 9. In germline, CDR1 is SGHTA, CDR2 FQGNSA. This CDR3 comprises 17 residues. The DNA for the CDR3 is TGTGCCAGCAGCTCCCTAGCGGGGCGACTTGGCACAGATACGCAGTATTTT. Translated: CASSSLAGRLGTDTQYF.

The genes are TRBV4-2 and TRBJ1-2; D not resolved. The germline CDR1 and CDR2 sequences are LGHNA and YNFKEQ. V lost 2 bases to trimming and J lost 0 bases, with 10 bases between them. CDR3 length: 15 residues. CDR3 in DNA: TGTGCCAGCAGCCAACAAGCAGAATCTAACTATGGCTACACCTTC. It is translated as CASSQQAESNYGYTF.

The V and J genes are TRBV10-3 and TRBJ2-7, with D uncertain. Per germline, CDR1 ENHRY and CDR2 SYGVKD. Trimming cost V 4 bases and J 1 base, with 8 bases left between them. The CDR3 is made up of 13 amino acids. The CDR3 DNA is TGTGCCATCAGTGCCGGTCCTTCCTACGAGCAGTACTTC. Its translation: CAISAGPSYEQYF.

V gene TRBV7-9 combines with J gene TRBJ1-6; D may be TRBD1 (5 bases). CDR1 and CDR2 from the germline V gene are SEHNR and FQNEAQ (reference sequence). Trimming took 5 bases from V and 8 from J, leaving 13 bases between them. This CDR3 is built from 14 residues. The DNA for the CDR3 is TGTGCCAGCAGCCTCCGGGACGGCTATTCACCCCTCCACTTT. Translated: CASSLRDGYSPLHF. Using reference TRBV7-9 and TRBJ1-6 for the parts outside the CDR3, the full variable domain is DTGVSQNPRHKITKRGQNVTFRCDPISEHNRLYWYRQTLGQGPEFLTYFQNEAQLEKSRLLSDRFSAERPKGSFSTLEIQRTEQGDSAMYLCASSLRDGYSPLHFGNGTRLTVT.

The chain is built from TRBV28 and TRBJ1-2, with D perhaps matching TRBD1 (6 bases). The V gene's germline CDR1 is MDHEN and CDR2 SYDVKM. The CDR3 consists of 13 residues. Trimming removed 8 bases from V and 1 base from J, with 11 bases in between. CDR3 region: CASGEGGNYGYTF. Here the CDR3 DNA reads TGTGCCAGCGGTGAAGGGGGTAACTATGGCTACACCTTC.

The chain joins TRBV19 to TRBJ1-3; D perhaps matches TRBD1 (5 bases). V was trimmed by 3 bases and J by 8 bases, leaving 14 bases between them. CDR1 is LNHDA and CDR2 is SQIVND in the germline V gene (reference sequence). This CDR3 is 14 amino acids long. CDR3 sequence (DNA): TGTGCCAGTAGTATTCGCGGGGCAGGAGACACCATATATTTT. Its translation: CASSIRGAGDTIYF.

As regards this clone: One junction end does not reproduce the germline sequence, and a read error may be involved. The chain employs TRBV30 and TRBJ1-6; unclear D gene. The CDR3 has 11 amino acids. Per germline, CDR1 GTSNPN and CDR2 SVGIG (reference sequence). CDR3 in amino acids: CAWSVEQRSFF. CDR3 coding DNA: TGTGCCTGGAGTGTAGAACAACGTTCCTTCTTT. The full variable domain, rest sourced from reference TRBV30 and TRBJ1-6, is SQTIHQWPATLVQPVGSPLSLECTVEGTSNPNLYWYRQAAGRGLQLLFYSVGIGQISSEVPQNLSASRPQDRQFILSSKKLLLSDSGFYLCAWSVEQRSFFGNGTRLTVT.

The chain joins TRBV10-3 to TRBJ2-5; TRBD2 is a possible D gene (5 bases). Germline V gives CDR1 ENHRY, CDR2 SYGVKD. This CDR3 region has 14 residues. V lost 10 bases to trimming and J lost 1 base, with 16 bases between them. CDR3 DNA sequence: TGTGCCACGCGAGGGCGCGCCCTCCAAGAGACCCAGTACTTC. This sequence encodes CATRGRALQETQYF.

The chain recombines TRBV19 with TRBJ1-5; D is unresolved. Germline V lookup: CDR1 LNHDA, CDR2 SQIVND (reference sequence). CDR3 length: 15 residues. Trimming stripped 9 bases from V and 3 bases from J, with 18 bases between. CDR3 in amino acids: CASRMWNLDNQPQHF. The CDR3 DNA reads TGTGCCAGCCGTATGTGGAATCTCGACAATCAGCCCCAGCATTTT.

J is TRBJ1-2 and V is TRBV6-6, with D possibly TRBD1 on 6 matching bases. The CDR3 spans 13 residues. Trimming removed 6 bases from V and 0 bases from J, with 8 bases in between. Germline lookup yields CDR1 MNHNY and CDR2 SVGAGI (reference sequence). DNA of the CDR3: TGTGCCAGCAGACGGACAGCTAACTATGGCTACACCTTC. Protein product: CASRRTANYGYTF.

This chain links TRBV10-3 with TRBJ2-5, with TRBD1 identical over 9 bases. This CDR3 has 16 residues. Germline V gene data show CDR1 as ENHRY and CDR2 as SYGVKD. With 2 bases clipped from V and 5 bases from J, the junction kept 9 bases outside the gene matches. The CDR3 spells CAISEPSGTGRETQYF. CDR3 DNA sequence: TGTGCCATCAGTGAGCCGAGTGGGACAGGGAGGGAGACCCAGTACTTC.

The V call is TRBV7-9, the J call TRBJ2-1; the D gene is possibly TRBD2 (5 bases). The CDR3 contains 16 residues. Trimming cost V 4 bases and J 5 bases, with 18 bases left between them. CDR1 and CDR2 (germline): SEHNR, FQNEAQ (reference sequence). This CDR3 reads CASSSWLARGNNEQFF. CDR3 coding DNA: TGTGCCAGCAGCTCTTGGTTAGCGAGAGGCAACAATGAGCAGTTCTTC.

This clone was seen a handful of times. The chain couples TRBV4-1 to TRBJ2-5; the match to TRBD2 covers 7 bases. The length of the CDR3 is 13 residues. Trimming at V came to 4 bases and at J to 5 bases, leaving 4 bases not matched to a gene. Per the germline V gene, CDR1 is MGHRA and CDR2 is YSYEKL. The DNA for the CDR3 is TGCGCCAGCAGCCGACTAGCTGGGGAGACCCAGTACTTC. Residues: CASSRLAGETQYF.

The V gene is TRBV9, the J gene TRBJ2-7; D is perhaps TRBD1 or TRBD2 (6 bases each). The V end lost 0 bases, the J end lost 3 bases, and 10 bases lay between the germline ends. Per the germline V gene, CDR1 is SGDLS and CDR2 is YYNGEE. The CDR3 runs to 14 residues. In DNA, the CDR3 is TGTGCCAGCAGCGTAGAGGGGGGCAACTACGAGCAGTACTTC. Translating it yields CASSVEGGNYEQYF.

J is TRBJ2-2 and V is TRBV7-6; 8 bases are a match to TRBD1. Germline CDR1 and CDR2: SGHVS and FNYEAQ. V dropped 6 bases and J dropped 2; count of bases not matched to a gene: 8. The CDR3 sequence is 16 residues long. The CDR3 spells CASRIGQGANTGELFF. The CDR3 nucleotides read TGTGCCAGCAGGATCGGACAGGGCGCAAACACCGGGGAGCTGTTTTTT.

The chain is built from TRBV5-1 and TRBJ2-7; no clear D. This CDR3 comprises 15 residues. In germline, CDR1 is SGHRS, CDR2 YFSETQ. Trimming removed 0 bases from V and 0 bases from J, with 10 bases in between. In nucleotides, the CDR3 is TGCGCCAGCAGCTTGGATATCGGCGGCTCCTACGAGCAGTACTTC. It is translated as CASSLDIGGSYEQYF.